These T cell receptor beta chains were read from a single sample in a study of blood T cell repertoires in COVID-19. The repertoire was sequenced with immunoSEQ multiplex PCR; TCRdb's copy has only in-frame clones and lacks some. The repertoire holds some 310,000 clones, with nearly 90% as singletons. Source material: peripheral blood. Receptors were obtained from a woman in her thirties or forties with COVID-19, enrolled during active disease. The CDR3 runs from the conserved cysteine through the conserved F or W. The D gene is left open where the match is weak. Rows give clone size only sometimes, using once, few, many, or a class for an expanded clone.

TRBD2,TRBJ2-1,TRBV27,NA,TGTGCCAGCAGGAAAGCGGGGGTTTTTGACAATGAGCAGTTCTTC,CASRKAGVFDNEQFF
NA,TRBJ1-4,TRBV4-3,NA,TGCGCCAGCAGCCCGGAGGCGGGGGCTACTAATGAAAAACTGTTTTTT,CASSPEAGATNEKLFF
TRBD2,TRBJ2-6,TRBV9,NA,TGTGCCAGCAGCGTAGTAGCGGGAACGACCCTGGACTCTGGGGCCAACGTCCTGACTTTC,CASSVVAGTTLDSGANVLTF
TRBD2,TRBJ2-7,TRBV27,NA,TGTGCCAGCAGTGGAGAGGGACTATCCCGTTACGAGCAGTACTTC,CASSGEGLSRYEQYF
TRBD1,TRBJ1-1,TRBV24-1,NA,TGTGCCACCAGTGATTCGAAGGGGGCAGGGACTGAAGCTTTCTTT,CATSDSKGAGTEAFF
NA,TRBJ2-7,TRBV7-3,NA,TGTGCCAGCAGCTCTACAGGGTACGAGCAGTACTTC,CASSSTGYEQYF
NA,TRBJ1-4,TRBV28,NA,TGTGCCAGCAGTCTCCCAGGGGAATCGGAAAAACTGTTTTTT,CASSLPGESEKLFF
NA,TRBJ2-3,TRBV29-1,NA,TGCAGCCAATTAGTGTCAGATACGCAGTATTTT,CSQLVSDTQYF
NA,TRBJ1-6,TRBV27,few,TGTGCCAGCAGCCTATCGCAGTCGACTCCGAATTCACCCCTCCACTTT,CASSLSQSTPNSPLHF
TRBD1,TRBJ2-7,TRBV6-2/TRBV6-3,few,TGTGCCAGCAGTTACCCGATTGGGACAGTAGACTACGAGCAGTACTTC,CASSYPIGTVDYEQYF
NA,TRBJ1-1,TRBV5-1,NA,TGCGCCAGCCGCGACTCAACGAACACTGAAGCTTTCTTT,CASRDSTNTEAFF
NA,TRBJ1-2,TRBV6-2/TRBV6-3,NA,TGTGCCAGCAGTTACGGGCGACCAACTAACTATGGCTACACCTTC,CASSYGRPTNYGYTF
TRBD1,TRBJ1-1,TRBV29-1,NA,TGCAGCGTTGGGGGACAGGGTATCACTGAAGCTTTCTTT,CSVGGQGITEAFF
TRBD2,TRBJ2-7,TRBV30,NA,TGTGCCTGGCTCCCTATGACTAGCGGGAGGGCCAGGGTCGAGCAGTACTTC,CAWLPMTSGRARVEQYF
TRBD2,TRBJ2-1,TRBV6-5,NA,TGTGCCAGCAGTCTCTCCGGGACTAGTGGGTGGTTCTTC,CASSLSGTSGWFF
NA,TRBJ1-1,TRBV27,NA,TGTGCCAGCAGTTTATCTGAGTCCTTTGAAGCTTTCTTT,CASSLSESFEAFF
NA,TRBJ1-3,TRBV21-1,NA,TGTGCCAGCAGCAAAGTACTTGGAAACACCATATATTTT,CASSKVLGNTIYF
TRBD1,TRBJ2-3,TRBV3-1/TRBV3-2,NA,TGTGCCAGCAGCTCGGGACAGAGCACAGATACGCAGTATTTT,CASSSGQSTDTQYF
NA,TRBJ1-2,TRBV2,NA,TGTGCCAGCAGTGAAGCGGAGGGGTTCTATGGCTACACCTTC,CASSEAEGFYGYTF
TRBD1,TRBJ2-7,TRBV28,NA,TGTGCCAGCAGTTTAGGGACAGGGATGCCCTCGGAGCAGTACTTC,CASSLGTGMPSEQYF
TRBD1,TRBJ2-7,TRBV4-3,NA,TGCGCCAGCAGCCAGACGGGCGCCAGGGGGTCCTCCGAGCAGTACTTC,CASSQTGARGSSEQYF
NA,TRBJ2-1,TRBV5-1,NA,TGCGCCAGCAGCTTAGGGACAAACAATGAGCAGTTCTTC,CASSLGTNNEQFF
TRBD2,TRBJ2-1,TRBV7-2,NA,TGTGCCAGCAGCTTAGCGGGTAGCGGGTTTTCCTACAATGAGCAGTTCTTC,CASSLAGSGFSYNEQFF
NA,TRBJ1-5,TRBV19,NA,TGTGCCAGTAGTTTCAGGCGGGAGGGTCCCCAGCATTTT,CASSFRREGPQHF
TRBD1,TRBJ1-1,TRBV28,NA,TGTGCCAGCAGTAGACAGGGAGGCCTTTCTGGAGCTTTCTTT,CASSRQGGLSGAFF
TRBD2,TRBJ2-7,TRBV19,NA,TGTGCCAGTAGTATCGTGGCTAGCGGCTACGAGCAGTACTTC,CASSIVASGYEQYF
TRBD1,TRBJ1-5,TRBV18,few,TGTGCCAGCCGCCGGACAGGGGAGCCCCAGCATTTT,CASRRTGEPQHF
NA,TRBJ2-6,TRBV6-2/TRBV6-3,once,TGTGCCAGCAGTTCCCTCAGGGTCCCTAGCTCTGGGGCCAACGTCCTGACTTTC,CASSSLRVPSSGANVLTF
TRBD1,TRBJ1-2,TRBV5-6,NA,TGTGCCAGCAGCTTGGCTCCACAGGGGGCGAACTATGGCTACACCTTC,CASSLAPQGANYGYTF
NA,TRBJ2-1,TRBV11-2,NA,TGTGCCAGCAGCTACGGGGGTCGGGCCTCCAATGAGCAGTTCTTC,CASSYGGRASNEQFF
TRBD2,TRBJ2-3,TRBV18,NA,TGTGCCAGCTCACCAGGACTAGCGGGCGCAGATACGCAGTATTTT,CASSPGLAGADTQYF
NA,TRBJ2-3,TRBV9,NA,TGTGCCAGCAGCGTAGGTTCCTGGGCAGCTACAGATACGCAGTATTTT,CASSVGSWAATDTQYF
TRBD1,TRBJ2-3,TRBV28,NA,TGTGCCAGCAGCTCGGGACAGGGGGCGAGGGATACGCAGTATTTT,CASSSGQGARDTQYF
NA,TRBJ1-6,TRBV11-2,NA,TGTGCCAGCAGCTGGGGGGTGCAGCTTCGGGATTCACCCCTCCACTTT,CASSWGVQLRDSPLHF
NA,TRBJ1-4,TRBV28,NA,TGTGCCAGCATCAGCCCGGGGTCTAATGAAAAACTGTTTTTT,CASISPGSNEKLFF
NA,TRBJ2-1,TRBV7-2,NA,TGTGCCAGCAGCCCCGTTTTCACCTCCGGGCAGTTCTTC,CASSPVFTSGQFF